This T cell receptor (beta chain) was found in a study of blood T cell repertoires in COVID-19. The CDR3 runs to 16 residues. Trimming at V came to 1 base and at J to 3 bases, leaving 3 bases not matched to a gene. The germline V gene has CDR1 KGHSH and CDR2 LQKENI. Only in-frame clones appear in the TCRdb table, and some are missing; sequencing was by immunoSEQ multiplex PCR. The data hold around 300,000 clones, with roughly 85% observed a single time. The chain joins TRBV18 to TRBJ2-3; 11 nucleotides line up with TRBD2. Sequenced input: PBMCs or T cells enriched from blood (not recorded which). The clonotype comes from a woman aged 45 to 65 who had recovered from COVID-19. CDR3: CASSPLGTSGTDTQYF. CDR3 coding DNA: TGTGCCAGCTCACCACTAGGGACTAGCGGAACAGATACGCAGTATTTT.